This paragraph covers one T cell receptor (beta chain) sequence. The antigen remains unidentified. This CDR3 region has 13 residues. Looked up from germline, CDR1 is SGHAT and CDR2 is FQNNGV. The V end was cut by 7 bases, the J end by 4 bases, with 14 bases between. Recipients boosted at about 4 weeks or about 12 weeks are pooled. This sample stems from a study of T cell responses to AZD1222 COVID-19 vaccine. Study-wide points: Dominant at 160-218 and 743-854, vaccine-associated CD4 TCRs also spanned spike. Baseline testing showed seropositivity in only a handful of AZD1222 recipients. Two doses of AZD1222 preceded a rise in Spike-specific TCR breadth and depth.

Clones were read by immunoSEQ multiplex PCR, and TCRdb kept only the in-frame ones, dropping some. The sample yields 150,000 to 180,000 clones, more than 90% seen once. This receptor was taken from an adult who received the AZD1222 COVID-19 vaccine. This sample comprised peripheral blood, obtained 28 days after the second AZD1222 dose. The chain has TRBV11-2 and TRBJ2-7; D possibly matches TRBD1 or TRBD2 (6 bases each). CDR3 protein: CASTRPGAYEQYF. The CDR3 nucleotides read TGTGCCAGCACTCGTCCGGGGGCTTACGAGCAGTACTTC.